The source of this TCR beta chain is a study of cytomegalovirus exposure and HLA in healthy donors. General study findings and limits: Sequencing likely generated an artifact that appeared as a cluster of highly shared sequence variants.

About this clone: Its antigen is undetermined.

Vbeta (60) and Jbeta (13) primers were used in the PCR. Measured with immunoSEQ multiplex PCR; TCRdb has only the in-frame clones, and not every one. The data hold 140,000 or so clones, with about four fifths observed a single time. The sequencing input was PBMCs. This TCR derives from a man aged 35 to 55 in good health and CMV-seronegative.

CDR3 loop: CASGRVGQGDQPQHF. As DNA, the CDR3 is TGTGCCAGCGGCCGAGTCGGACAGGGGGATCAGCCCCAGCATTTT. The rearrangement uses TRBV6-5 and TRBJ1-5, with 10 bases lining up with TRBD1. The CDR3 length is 15 residues. V shed 8 bases and J 5 bases; nucleotides not matched to a gene: 9. In germline, CDR1 is MNHEY, CDR2 SVGAGI.